A selection of T cell receptor beta chains follows, all from one sample in a study of blood T cell repertoires in COVID-19. Repertoires were generated with immunoSEQ multiplex PCR, while TCRdb's copy carries only in-frame clones and drops some. Seen here are 180,000 or so clones, 65% to 85% observed once, and the top ten hold approximately 13%. Sequenced sample: PBMCs or T cells enriched from blood (not recorded which). These receptors came from an older woman who had recovered from COVID-19. Both conserved end residues are part of each CDR3. D genes are given only for firm matches. Some rows have no size entry. The others give once, few or many, or a class for an expanded clone.

J | D | V | size | length | DNA | CDR3
TRBJ1-2 | . | TRBV19 | few | 13 | TGTGCCAGTAGTATGGACAGTAACTATGGCTACACCTTC | CASSMDSNYGYTF
TRBJ1-1 | . | TRBV5-4 | . | 15 | TGTGCCAGCAGCCCGAGCGGCAGGTCGAACACTGAAGCTTTCTTT | CASSPSGRSNTEAFF
TRBJ2-3 | . | TRBV9 | . | 13 | TGTGCCAGCAGCGCGACAGTCACAGATACGCAGTATTTT | CASSATVTDTQYF
TRBJ1-5 | . | TRBV10-3 | once | 14 | TGTGCCATCAGTGACCCGGGTAGCAATCAGCCCCAGCATTTT | CAISDPGSNQPQHF
TRBJ2-2 | . | TRBV5-4 | . | 13 | TGTGCCAGCAGCCCAGACACTCCGGGGGAGCTGTTTTTT | CASSPDTPGELFF
TRBJ2-5 | TRBD1 | TRBV5-1 | . | 14 | TGCGCCAGCAGCCACCCAGGACAGGGGGGGACCCAGTACTTC | CASSHPGQGGTQYF
TRBJ2-7 | TRBD2 | TRBV18 | . | 15 | TGTGCCAGCTCACCACAGCGGGAGGCCTCGTACGAGCAGTACTTC | CASSPQREASYEQYF
TRBJ1-6 | . | TRBV7-6 | . | 16 | TGTGCCAGCAGCTTAGGGGGGGGAGGGGTCAATTCACCCCTCCACTTT | CASSLGGGGVNSPLHF
TRBJ2-6 | . | TRBV6-5 | . | 15 | TGTGCCAGCAGTCGGGACTTTTCCGGGGCCAACGTCCTGACTTTC | CASSRDFSGANVLTF
TRBJ1-6 | . | TRBV5-1 | . | 15 | TGCGCCAGCAGCCCGGGGGACGGCTCCTATTCACCCCTCCACTTT | CASSPGDGSYSPLHF
TRBJ2-1 | . | TRBV18 | . | 14 | TGTGCCAGCTCACCAAAGACTGGAAACAATGAGCAGTTCTTC | CASSPKTGNNEQFF
TRBJ2-5 | TRBD1 | TRBV5-1 | . | 17 | TGCGCCAGCAGCTCTTCGGGGACAGGGGGCGGAGTGGAGACCCAGTACTTC | CASSSSGTGGGVETQYF
TRBJ1-2 | . | TRBV5-6 | few | 13 | TGTGCCAGCAGCAGCACAGGGCTTTATGGCTACACCTTC | CASSSTGLYGYTF
TRBJ1-2 | . | TRBV2 | . | 13 | TGTGCCAGCAGGCAACAGGGCTTGGAAGGCTACACCTTC | CASRQQGLEGYTF
TRBJ2-1 | TRBD2 | TRBV11-2 | . | 16 | TGTGCCAGCAGCCCCCTTGGGACTAGCGGATACAATGAGCAGTTCTTC | CASSPLGTSGYNEQFF
TRBJ2-7 | . | TRBV3-1/TRBV3-2 | . | 11 | TGTGCCAGCAGCCAAACTCACGAGCAGTACTTC | CASSQTHEQYF
TRBJ2-2 | TRBD2 | TRBV3-1/TRBV3-2 | . | 16 | TGTGCCAGCAGCCAAGATCCAGCGGGGCTCCACGGGGAGCTGTTTTTT | CASSQDPAGLHGELFF
TRBJ1-2 | . | TRBV11-2 | . | 14 | TGTGCCAGCAGCTTAGACTCAGGGGCAAGGGGCTACACCTTC | CASSLDSGARGYTF
TRBJ2-6 | . | TRBV5-1 | once | 13 | TGCGCCAGCAGCCCAGGGGGGGCCAACGTCCTGACTTTC | CASSPGGANVLTF
TRBJ1-1 | TRBD1 | TRBV27 | . | 14 | TGTGCCAGCAGTTTATTTCAGGGGGCGGGTGAAGCTTTCTTT | CASSLFQGAGEAFF
TRBJ2-7 | . | TRBV11-2 | . | 13 | TGTGCCAGCAGCTTAGAGAGGGTGGGGGAGCAGTACTTC | CASSLERVGEQYF
TRBJ2-7 | TRBD2 | TRBV19 | . | 16 | TGTGCCAGTAGTCTTGGGACTAGCGGGGCGTTCTACGAGCAGTACTTC | CASSLGTSGAFYEQYF
TRBJ1-5 | TRBD1 | TRBV7-2 | . | 14 | TGTGCCAGCAGCTTAGTGGGACAGGGTCAGCCCCAGCATTTT | CASSLVGQGQPQHF
TRBJ2-1 | TRBD1 | TRBV3-1/TRBV3-2 | . | 15 | TGTGCCAGCAGCACGACAGGGGAAATATACAATGAGCAGTTCTTC | CASSTTGEIYNEQFF
TRBJ1-1 | . | TRBV19 | . | 13 | TGTGCCAGTAGTCCCTTCGGGGACACTGAAGCTTTCTTT | CASSPFGDTEAFF
TRBJ2-1 | TRBD2 | TRBV27 | . | 20 | TGTGCCAGCAGTGTATCGGGACTAGCGGGAGATGTGCCTACCTACAATGAGCAGTTCTTC | CASSVSGLAGDVPTYNEQFF
TRBJ2-7 | . | TRBV5-1 | . | 14 | TGCGCCAGCAGCTCCTCTAGAGACTCCTACGAGCAGTACTTC | CASSSSRDSYEQYF
TRBJ2-1 | TRBD2 | TRBV2 | . | 14 | TGTGCCAGCAGTTTTAGCGGGAGAGACAATGAGCAGTTCTTC | CASSFSGRDNEQFF
TRBJ2-1 | . | TRBV19 | . | 15 | TGTGCCAGTAGTCCGGGACACCGATTGGGAAATGAGCAGTTCTTC | CASSPGHRLGNEQFF
TRBJ2-2 | . | TRBV25-1 | . | 13 | TGTGCCAGCGCCCTACAGGGCGCCGGGGAGCTGTTTTTT | CASALQGAGELFF
TRBJ2-5 | TRBD2 | TRBV11-3 | once | 12 | TGTGCCAGCAGCGTCCCGGGAGGGACCCAGTACTTC | CASSVPGGTQYF
TRBJ2-7 | TRBD1 | TRBV5-1 | . | 15 | TGCGCCAGCAGCTGGGGACAGGGCAACTTTGGCGAGCAGTACTTC | CASSWGQGNFGEQYF
TRBJ1-2 | TRBD1 | TRBV10-2 | . | 13 | TGCGCCACCGCACTGGACAGGCCCTTCGGCTACACCTTC | CATALDRPFGYTF
TRBJ2-7 | . | TRBV2 | . | 15 | TGTGCCAGCAGACTTCAACCACAGACCGGGGGCGAGCAGTACTTC | CASRLQPQTGGEQYF
TRBJ1-4 | . | TRBV4-1 | few | 14 | TGCGCCAGCAGCCAATCGCCACAGTCAGGAAAACTGTTTTTT | CASSQSPQSGKLFF
TRBJ2-3 | TRBD2 | TRBV4-1 | . | 14 | TGCGCCAGCCGGGGACTAGCGGACACAGATACGCAGTATTTT | CASRGLADTDTQYF
TRBJ2-7 | . | TRBV2 | few | 13 | TGTGCCAGCAGTGAGGAGGTAGGCTACGAGCAGTACTTC | CASSEEVGYEQYF
TRBJ1-3 | . | TRBV5-1 | . | 15 | TGCGCCAGCAGCTTGGGGGAGAGCTCTGGAAACACCATATATTTT | CASSLGESSGNTIYF
TRBJ1-1 | TRBD1 | TRBV7-8 | . | 13 | TGTGCCAGCAGCCACAGGGGAAACACTGAAGCTTTCTTT | CASSHRGNTEAFF
TRBJ2-3 | . | TRBV5-5 | . | 14 | TGTGCCAGCGACCAGGGGCCAAACACAGATACGCAGTATTTT | CASDQGPNTDTQYF
TRBJ2-3 | . | TRBV11-2 | . | 15 | TGTGCCAGCAGCTTAGAGACTATGCCGCAATATACGCAGTATTTT | CASSLETMPQYTQYF
TRBJ2-7 | . | TRBV7-9 | . | 13 | TGTGCCAGCAGCTTAGCGGGAGTAGGCGAGCAGTACTTC | CASSLAGVGEQYF
TRBJ1-5 | TRBD1 | TRBV19 | . | 17 | TGTGCCAGTAGTCTCATGGGGGGACAGGGGGGCAATCAGCCCCAGCATTTT | CASSLMGGQGGNQPQHF
TRBJ2-3 | . | TRBV6-2/TRBV6-3 | . | 14 | TGTGCCAGCAGCCGAACTAGAACCCGAGATACGCAGTATTTT | CASSRTRTRDTQYF
TRBJ2-7 | . | TRBV6-4 | . | 15 | TGTGCCAGCAGTGACGGACAGACCCCATCCTACGAGCAGTACTTC | CASSDGQTPSYEQYF
TRBJ2-5 | TRBD1 | TRBV7-8 | . | 16 | TGTGCCAGCAGCTTAGACCCGGCCAGGGGGAAGGAGACCCAGTACTTC | CASSLDPARGKETQYF
TRBJ2-1 | . | TRBV4-2 | . | 16 | TGTGCCAGCAGCCAAGATCGAGGGAACGGGTACAATGAGCAGTTCTTC | CASSQDRGNGYNEQFF
TRBJ2-3 | . | TRBV9 | . | 12 | TGTGCCAGCAGCCCCCAGACAGATACGCAGTATTTT | CASSPQTDTQYF
TRBJ1-3 | TRBD1 | TRBV10-3 | . | 15 | TGTGCCATCAGGGAGACAGGGATCTCTGGAAACACCATATATTTT | CAIRETGISGNTIYF
TRBJ1-3 | . | TRBV19 | once | 17 | TGTGCCAGTAGTATTTCCGGGACACGATCCTCTGGAAACACCATATATTTT | CASSISGTRSSGNTIYF
TRBJ2-1 | TRBD1 | TRBV10-1 | . | 14 | TGCGCCAGCAGCCCGGGACAGTCCTACAATGAGCAGTTCTTC | CASSPGQSYNEQFF
TRBJ1-2 | . | TRBV27 | . | 14 | TGTGCCAGCAGCCCGGGGTTGGGTAACTATGGCTACACCTTC | CASSPGLGNYGYTF
TRBJ1-2 | . | TRBV5-6 | . | 13 | TGTGCCAGCAGCTTGCAGGGTATAGCTGGCTACACCTTC | CASSLQGIAGYTF
TRBJ1-5 | . | TRBV21-1 | . | 17 | TGTGCCAGCAGCAAAGATCCTGAGAGGGTGAGAAATCAGCCCCAGCATTTT | CASSKDPERVRNQPQHF
TRBJ2-3 | TRBD1 | TRBV11-3 | . | 17 | TGTGCCAGCAGCTTAAGTCGGGGACAGGGGGTCACAGATACGCAGTATTTT | CASSLSRGQGVTDTQYF